This T cell receptor beta chain was sequenced during a study of prognosis after radiotherapy for stage I lung cancer. This clonotype was seen at least ten times. With two-round multiplex PCR, TCR beta CDR3 sequences were amplified from genomic DNA. Specific primers for each TRBV and TRBJ gene were what first-round PCR used. TCRdb recomputed calls from the multiplex PCR reads with MiXCR, one row per CDR3 protein. The sample has around 51,000 distinct CDR3 sequences; over 30% are singletons. CDR1 is DFQATT, CDR2 SNEGSKA, per germline (reference sequence). Trimming at V came to 6 bases and at J to 4 bases, leaving 6 bases not matched to a gene. The CDR3 covers 13 residues.

Sample: PBMCs, taken before or after stereotactic body radiation therapy (not recorded which). This receptor was identified in a donor over 45 with non-small cell lung cancer. This chain uses TRBV20-1 with TRBJ2-7, with 10 bases that match TRBD1. This CDR3 is CSAKGQGLYEQYF. The CDR3 DNA sequence: TGCAGTGCGAAGGGACAGGGGTTATACGAGCAGTACTTC.